A single sample gave rise to the 19 T cell receptor beta chains below, sequenced in a study of human T cells and chemical hapten exposure. The time point was: pre-sensitization, week 0. Treatment defined: therapeutic diphenylcyclopropenone sensitization with weekly scalp DPC. TCRdb ran MiXCR on the RACE reads and lists one entry per CDR3 protein. The sample includes some 250,000 distinct CDR3 sequences, just under 8% of them seen just once. The input for sequencing was whole blood, taken in connection with sensitization to the hapten diphenylcyclopropenone (DPC). The source of these receptors is a man aged 18-30 years with alopecia areata. Some clones in this sample may be carry-over from other donors' samples.

This clonotype appeared many times. This chain connects TRBV7-9 to TRBJ1-1; 8 bases line up with TRBD1. The CDR3 is made up of 15 amino acids. Germline V gene lookup returns CDR1 SEHNR and CDR2 FQNEAQ (reference sequence). Losses at the gene ends were 2 bases for V and 0 bases for J; bases not matched to a gene: 2. CDR3 protein: CASSLMGQVNTEAFF. DNA for the CDR3: TGTGCCAGCAGCTTAATGGGACAGGTGAACACTGAAGCTTTCTTT.

The chain links TRBV12-3 or TRBV12-4 to TRBJ1-3; 7 positions agree with TRBD1. Trimming removed 6 bases from V and 0 bases from J; junction bases left unmatched: 5. The CDR3 spans 15 residues. CDR3 nucleotides: TGTGCCAGCAGACCGACAGGGAGCTCTGGAAACACCATATATTTT. Its protein is CASRPTGSSGNTIYF.

The chain joins TRBV13 to TRBJ2-2, with 9 bases fitting TRBD1. The germline CDR1 and CDR2 sequences are PRHDT and FYEKMQ (reference sequence). Trimming took 4 bases from V and 4 from J; bases not matched to a gene: 7. This CDR3 is 16 amino acids long. The CDR3 DNA reads as TGTGCCAGCAGCTCAAACAGGGGGCGCGGCACCGGGGAGCTGTTTTTT. As protein: CASSSNRGRGTGELFF.

This chain connects TRBV3-1 to TRBJ2-7, with D unclear. Germline V gene sequence: CDR1 LGHDT, CDR2 YNNKEL (reference sequence). V lost 0 bases to trimming and J lost 6 bases, with 9 bases between them. CDR3 length: 13 residues. The CDR3 coding sequence is TGTGCCAGCAGCCAAGACCGCGGCGGCGAGCAGTACTTC. Its protein product is CASSQDRGGEQYF.

Concerning this clonotype: The junction differs from germline at one of its ends, possibly a read error. This chain connects TRBV7-9 to TRBJ2-3; D is possibly TRBD1 or TRBD2 (5 bases each). CDR3 length equals 11 residues. Germline CDR1 SEHNR, CDR2 FQNEAQ (reference sequence). CDR3 in amino acids: CASSLAGEFHF. The CDR3 DNA is TGTGCCAGCAGCTTAGCGGGGGAGTTCCATTTT. Combining the CDR3 with reference TRBV7-9 and TRBJ2-3 gives the whole variable domain DTGVSQNPRHKITKRGQNVTFRCDPISEHNRLYWYRQTLGQGPEFLTYFQNEAQLEKSRLLSDRFSAERPKGSFSTLEIQRTEQGDSAMYLCASSLAGEFHFGPGTRLTVL.

The chain is built from TRBV4-2 and TRBJ1-1, with D uncertain. This CDR3 spans 14 amino acids. V lost 1 base and J lost 1, with 7 bases in between. CDR1 and CDR2 (germline): LGHNA, YNFKEQ. The CDR3 loop reads CASSQGQWNTEAFF. The CDR3 DNA sequence: TGTGCCAGCAGCCAAGGCCAGTGGAACACTGAAGCTTTCTTT.

This sequence joins TRBV2 and TRBJ1-6; possible D gene TRBD1, 5 bases. Germline-derived CDR1 and CDR2 are SNHLY and FYNNEI. The V end lost 2 bases, the J end lost 7 bases, and 6 bases lay between the germline ends. This CDR3 comprises 13 residues. The CDR3 nucleotides read TGTGCCAGCAGTGAACAGGGCAATTCACCCCTCCACTTT. This encodes CASSEQGNSPLHF.

This chain links TRBV5-1 with TRBJ2-2, with D tentatively TRBD1 or TRBD2 (5 bases each). V lost 0 bases and J 6 bases, leaving 12 bases between the germline ends. From germline, CDR1 is SGHRS and CDR2 YFSETQ. CDR3 size: 15 residues. CDR3 in DNA: TGCGCCAGCAGCTTGGTAGGGGAGAGGGCCGGGGAGCTGTTTTTT. It codes for CASSLVGERAGELFF.

This clonotype has just a few counts. The chain employs TRBV15 and TRBJ1-1; D is uncertain. The CDR3 runs 13 residues. The germline CDR1 and CDR2 sequences are LNHNV and YYDKDF (reference sequence). V shed 0 bases and J shed 5 bases, with 7 bases lying between them. The CDR3 DNA is TGTGCCACCAGCAGAGAGGTTGGGACTGAAGCTTTCTTT. It encodes CATSREVGTEAFF.

This clonotype was detected many times. V and J are TRBV5-1 and TRBJ1-6; D is uncertain. The germline CDR1 and CDR2 sequences are SGHRS and YFSETQ. V was shortened by 0 bases and J by 13 bases, with 11 bases between the two germline ends. The CDR3 runs to 13 residues. The CDR3 DNA reads as TGCGCCAGCAGCTTGGCCGGTGGCAGCCCCCTCCACTTT. Its protein is CASSLAGGSPLHF. Filled out from reference TRBV5-1 and TRBJ1-6, the complete variable domain reads KAGVTQTPRYLIKTRGQQVTLSCSPISGHRSVSWYQQTPGQGLQFLFEYFSETQRNKGNFPGRFSGRQFSNSRSEMNVSTLELGDSALYLCASSLAGGSPLHFGNGTRLTVT.

This clonotype was seen at least ten times. One end of the junction does not line up with germline, which may come from a read error. V is TRBV12-3 or TRBV12-4 and J is TRBJ2-3; no definite D call. The CDR3 sequence is 14 residues long. The CDR3 is CASSLGSSTDTQYF. In DNA, the CDR3 is TGTGCCAGCAGCTTAGGTAGCAGCACAGATACGCAGTATTTT.

This clonotype occurred many times. The CDR3 here is CASSQEVNRVSTDTQYF. As DNA, the CDR3 is TGTGCCAGCAGCCAAGAAGTTAACAGGGTTTCCACAGATACGCAGTATTTT. The chain recombines TRBV3-2 with TRBJ2-3; TRBD1 reflects the table's D call only, with no check against the DNA. TRBV3-2 is a recognized pseudogene. The CDR3 has 17 amino acids.

This clonotype was seen a handful of times. This sequence joins TRBV5-6 and TRBJ1-4, with D possibly TRBD1 on 5 matching bases. V gave up 4 bases and J gave up 2 bases, with 12 bases separating them. CDR1 and CDR2 (germline): SGHDT, YYEEEE. This CDR3 is built from 15 residues. CDR3 DNA: TGTGCCAGCAGCATCCCTCAGGGTACTAATGAAAAACTGTTTTTT. Its translation is CASSIPQGTNEKLFF.

The J gene is TRBJ1-4, the V gene TRBV7-2; 9 positions agree with TRBD1. V shed 5 bases, J shed 7 bases, and the junction held 8 bases outside the gene matches. The CDR3 totals 15 residues. CDR1 and CDR2 (germline): SGHTA, FQGNSA. CDR3 protein: CASSREQGAGEKLFF. In nucleotides, the CDR3 is TGTGCCAGCAGCCGCGAACAGGGGGCTGGTGAAAAACTGTTTTTT.

V and J are TRBV2 and TRBJ1-1; no firm D call. Germline CDR1 and CDR2: SNHLY and FYNNEI. V was cut by 10 bases and J by 4 bases, with 13 bases left in between. This CDR3 is built from 12 residues. CDR3 protein: CATNAGGTEAFF. DNA of the CDR3: TGTGCCACAAATGCTGGAGGCACTGAAGCTTTCTTT.

This clonotype turned up a few times. V gene TRBV5-1 combines with J gene TRBJ2-2, with D unresolved. The germline gives CDR1 SGHRS, CDR2 YFSETQ. This CDR3 has 15 residues. Trimming left V 1 base short and J 1 base short, with 8 bases between. The CDR3: CASSLIRRNTGELFF. CDR3 in DNA: TGCGCCAGCAGCTTGATACGGAGGAACACCGGGGAGCTGTTTTTT.

This clonotype was counted ten times or more. One end of the junction is discordant with germline, which a read error may explain. The chain joins TRBV29-1 to TRBJ1-1; weak D call: TRBD1 (5 bases). This CDR3 is 11 amino acids long. CDR1 is SQVTM and CDR2 is ANQGSEA in the germline V gene. The CDR3: CSVDWAGRCSF. CDR3 coding DNA: TGCAGCGTTGATTGGGCAGGGAGGTGCAGTTTT.

The sample holds a few counts of this clonotype. The V call is TRBV10-3, the J call TRBJ2-5; 11 positions match TRBD2. The ends lost 10 bases at V and 2 bases at J; junction bases unmatched: 9. The CDR3 spans 15 residues. Germline-derived CDR1 and CDR2 are ENHRY and SYGVKD. CDR3 sequence: CATSTSGGAQETQYF. CDR3 DNA: TGTGCCACCTCCACTAGCGGGGGCGCACAAGAGACCCAGTACTTC.

This chain uses TRBV5-1 with TRBJ2-1; D is possibly TRBD1 or TRBD2 (6 bases each). The germline V and J ends were trimmed by 3 bases and 5 bases, with 18 bases remaining between them. CDR1 SGHRS and CDR2 YFSETQ come from the germline V gene. The CDR3 sequence is 16 residues long. The CDR3 DNA sequence: TGCGCCAGCAGCTCAGTTCTGGGGGGCCGGAACAATGAGCAGTTCTTC. It codes for CASSSVLGGRNNEQFF.